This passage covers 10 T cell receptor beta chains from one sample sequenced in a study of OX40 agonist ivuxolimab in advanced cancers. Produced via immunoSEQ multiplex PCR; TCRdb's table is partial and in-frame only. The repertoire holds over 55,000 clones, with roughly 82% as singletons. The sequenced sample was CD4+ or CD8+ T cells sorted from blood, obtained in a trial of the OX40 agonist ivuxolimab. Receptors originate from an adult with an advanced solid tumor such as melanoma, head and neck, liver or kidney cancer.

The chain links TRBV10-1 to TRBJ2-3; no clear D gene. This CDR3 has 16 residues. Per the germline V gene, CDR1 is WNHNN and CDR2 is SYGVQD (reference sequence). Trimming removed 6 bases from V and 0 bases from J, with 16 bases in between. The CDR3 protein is CASRFPHRRSTDTQYF. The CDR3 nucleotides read TGCGCCAGCAGATTCCCCCATCGCCGTAGCACAGATACGCAGTATTTT.

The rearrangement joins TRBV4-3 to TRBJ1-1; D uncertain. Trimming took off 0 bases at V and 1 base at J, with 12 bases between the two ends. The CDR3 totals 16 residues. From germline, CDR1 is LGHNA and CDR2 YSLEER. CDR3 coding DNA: TGCGCCAGCAGCCAAGATAAATTATGGGGGAACACTGAAGCTTTCTTT. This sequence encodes CASSQDKLWGNTEAFF.

CDR3 loop: CASSIGLASTDTQYF. For the CDR3, the DNA is TGTGCCAGCAGCATCGGACTAGCGAGCACAGATACGCAGTATTTT. This chain links TRBV7-7 with TRBJ2-3; TRBD2 matches at 9 bases. CDR3 length: 15 amino acids. CDR1 and CDR2 from the germline V gene are SSHAT and FNYEAQ (reference sequence). Germline trimming cut 5 bases from V and 0 bases from J; bases unmatched to any gene: 3. Variable domain in full (rest from reference TRBV7-7 and TRBJ2-3): GAGVSQSPRYKVTKRGQDVTLRCDPISSHATLYWYQQALGQGPEFLTYFNYEAQPDKSGLPSDRFSAERPEGSISTLTIQRTEQRDSAMYRCASSIGLASTDTQYFGPGTRLTVL.

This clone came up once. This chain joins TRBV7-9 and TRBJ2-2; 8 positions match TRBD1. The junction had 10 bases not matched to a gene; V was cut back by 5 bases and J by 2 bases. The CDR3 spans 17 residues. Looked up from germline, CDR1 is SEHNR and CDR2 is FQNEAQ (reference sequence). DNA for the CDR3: TGTGCCAGCAGCACCAGGTGGGGACAGGACAACACCGGGGAGCTGTTTTTT. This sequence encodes CASSTRWGQDNTGELFF.

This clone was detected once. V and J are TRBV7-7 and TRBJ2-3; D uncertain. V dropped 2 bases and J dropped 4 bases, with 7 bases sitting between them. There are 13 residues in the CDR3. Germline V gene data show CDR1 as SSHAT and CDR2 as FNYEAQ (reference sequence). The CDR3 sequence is CASSLTPPDTQYF. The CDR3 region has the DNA TGTGCCAGCAGCTTAACCCCCCCAGATACGCAGTATTTT. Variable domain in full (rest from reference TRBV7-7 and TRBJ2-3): GAGVSQSPRYKVTKRGQDVTLRCDPISSHATLYWYQQALGQGPEFLTYFNYEAQPDKSGLPSDRFSAERPEGSISTLTIQRTEQRDSAMYRCASSLTPPDTQYFGPGTRLTVL.

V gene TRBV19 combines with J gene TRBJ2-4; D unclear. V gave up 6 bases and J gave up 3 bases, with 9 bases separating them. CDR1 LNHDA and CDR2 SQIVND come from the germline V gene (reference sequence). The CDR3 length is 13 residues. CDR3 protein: CASRGLGKNIQYF. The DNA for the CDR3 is TGTGCCAGTAGGGGTCTGGGCAAAAACATTCAGTACTTC.

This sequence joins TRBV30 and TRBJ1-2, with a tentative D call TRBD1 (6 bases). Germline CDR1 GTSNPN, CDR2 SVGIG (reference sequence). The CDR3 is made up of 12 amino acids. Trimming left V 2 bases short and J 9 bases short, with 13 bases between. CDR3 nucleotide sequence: TGTGCCTGGAGTTCCGGGGGCGTGAGCTACACCTTC. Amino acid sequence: CAWSSGGVSYTF.

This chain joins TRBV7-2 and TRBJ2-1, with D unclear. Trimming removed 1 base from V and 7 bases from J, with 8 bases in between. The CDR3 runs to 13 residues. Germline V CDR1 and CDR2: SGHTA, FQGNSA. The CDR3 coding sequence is TGTGCCAGCAGCTTAGTTACCTTGAATGAGCAGTTCTTC. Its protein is CASSLVTLNEQFF. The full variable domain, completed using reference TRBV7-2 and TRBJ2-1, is GAGVSQSPSNKVTEKGKDVELRCDPISGHTALYWYRQSLGQGLEFLIYFQGNSAPDKSGLPSDRFSAERTGGSVSTLTIQRTQQEDSAVYLCASSLVTLNEQFFGPGTRLTVL.

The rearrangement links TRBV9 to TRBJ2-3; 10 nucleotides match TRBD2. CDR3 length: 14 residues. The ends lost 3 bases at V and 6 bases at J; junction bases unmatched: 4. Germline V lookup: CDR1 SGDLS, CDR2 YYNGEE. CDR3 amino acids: CASSGGTSADTQYF. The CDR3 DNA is TGTGCCAGCAGCGGCGGGACTAGCGCGGATACGCAGTATTTT.

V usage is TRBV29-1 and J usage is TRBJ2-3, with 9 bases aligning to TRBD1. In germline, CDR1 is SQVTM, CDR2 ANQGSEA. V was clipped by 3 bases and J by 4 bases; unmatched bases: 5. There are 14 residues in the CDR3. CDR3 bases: TGCAGCGTTGAGGGGGACAGGGCAGCAGATACGCAGTATTTT. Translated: CSVEGDRAADTQYF.